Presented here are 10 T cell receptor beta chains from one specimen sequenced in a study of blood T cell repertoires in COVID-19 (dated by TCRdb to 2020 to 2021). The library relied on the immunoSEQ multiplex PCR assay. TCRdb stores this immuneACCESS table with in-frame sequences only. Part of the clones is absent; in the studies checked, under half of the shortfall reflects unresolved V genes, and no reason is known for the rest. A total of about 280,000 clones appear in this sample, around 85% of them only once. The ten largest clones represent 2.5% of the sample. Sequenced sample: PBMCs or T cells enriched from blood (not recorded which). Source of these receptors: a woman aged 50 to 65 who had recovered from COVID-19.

The DNA of the CDR3 is TGTGCCAGCAGTTTGAGCAGGGGGCTTTCTGAAGCTTTCTTT. Protein: CASSLSRGLSEAFF. V and J are TRBV27 and TRBJ1-1; 8 bases align to TRBD1. V trimming: 3 bases; J trimming: 6 bases; junction bases outside the gene matches: 6. The germline gives CDR1 MNHEY, CDR2 SMNVEV (reference sequence). CDR3 length equals 14 residues.

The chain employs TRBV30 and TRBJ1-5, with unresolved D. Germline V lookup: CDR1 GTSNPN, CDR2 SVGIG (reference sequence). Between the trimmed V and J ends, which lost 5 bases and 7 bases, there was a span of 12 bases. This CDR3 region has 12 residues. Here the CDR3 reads CAWDGGIQPQHF. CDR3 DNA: TGTGCCTGGGACGGCGGGATCCAGCCCCAGCATTTT.

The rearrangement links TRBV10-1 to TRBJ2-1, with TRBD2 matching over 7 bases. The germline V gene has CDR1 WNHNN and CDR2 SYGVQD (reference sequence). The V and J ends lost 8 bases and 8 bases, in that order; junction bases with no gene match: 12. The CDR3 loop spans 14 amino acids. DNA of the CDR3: TGCGCCAGCGGCTCGCGGGAGATCATCCATGAGCAGTTCTTC. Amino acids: CASGSREIIHEQFF.

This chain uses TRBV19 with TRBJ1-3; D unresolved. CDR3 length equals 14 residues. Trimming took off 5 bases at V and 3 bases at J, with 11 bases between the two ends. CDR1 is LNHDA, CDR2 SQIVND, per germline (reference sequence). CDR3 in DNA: TGTGCCAGTAGTCTGAGGACTAGTGGAAACACCATATATTTT. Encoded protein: CASSLRTSGNTIYF.

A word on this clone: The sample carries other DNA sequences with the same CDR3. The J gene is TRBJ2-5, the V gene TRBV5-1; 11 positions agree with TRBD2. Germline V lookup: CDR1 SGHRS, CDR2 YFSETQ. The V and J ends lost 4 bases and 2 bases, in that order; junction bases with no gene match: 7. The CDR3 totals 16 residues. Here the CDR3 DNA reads TGCGCCAGCAGCCCCACTAGCGGGGGACCTCAAGAGACCCAGTACTTC. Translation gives CASSPTSGGPQETQYF.

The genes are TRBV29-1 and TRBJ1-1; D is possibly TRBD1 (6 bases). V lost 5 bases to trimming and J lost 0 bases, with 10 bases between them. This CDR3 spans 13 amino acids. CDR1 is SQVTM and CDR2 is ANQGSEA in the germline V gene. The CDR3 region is CSVPGQVNTEAFF. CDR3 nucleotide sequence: TGCAGCGTTCCGGGACAAGTGAACACTGAAGCTTTCTTT.

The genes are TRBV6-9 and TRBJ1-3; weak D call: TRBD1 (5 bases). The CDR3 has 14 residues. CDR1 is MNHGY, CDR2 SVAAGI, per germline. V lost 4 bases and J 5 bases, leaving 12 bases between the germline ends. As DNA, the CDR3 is TGTGCCAGCAGTTTTGCAGGGAAGAGAAACACCATATATTTT. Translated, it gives CASSFAGKRNTIYF.

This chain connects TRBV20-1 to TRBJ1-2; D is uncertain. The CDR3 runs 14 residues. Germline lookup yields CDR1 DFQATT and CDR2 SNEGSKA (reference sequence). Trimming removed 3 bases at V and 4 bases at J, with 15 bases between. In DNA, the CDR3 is TGCAGTGCTAGTGGACGGAGCCGGGGCTATGGCTACACCTTC. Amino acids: CSASGRSRGYGYTF.

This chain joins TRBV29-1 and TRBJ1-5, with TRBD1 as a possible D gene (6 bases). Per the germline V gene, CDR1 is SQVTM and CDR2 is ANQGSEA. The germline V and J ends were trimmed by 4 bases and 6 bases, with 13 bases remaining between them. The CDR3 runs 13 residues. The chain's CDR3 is CSVGPGEGQPQHF. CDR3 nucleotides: TGCAGCGTTGGACCAGGGGAAGGTCAGCCCCAGCATTTT.

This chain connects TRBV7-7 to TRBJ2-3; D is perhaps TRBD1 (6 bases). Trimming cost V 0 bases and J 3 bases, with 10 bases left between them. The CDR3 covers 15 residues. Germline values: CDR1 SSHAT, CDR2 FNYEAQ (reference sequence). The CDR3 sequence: CASSLAQGSTDTQYF. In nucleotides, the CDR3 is TGTGCCAGCAGCTTAGCGCAGGGGAGTACAGATACGCAGTATTTT.